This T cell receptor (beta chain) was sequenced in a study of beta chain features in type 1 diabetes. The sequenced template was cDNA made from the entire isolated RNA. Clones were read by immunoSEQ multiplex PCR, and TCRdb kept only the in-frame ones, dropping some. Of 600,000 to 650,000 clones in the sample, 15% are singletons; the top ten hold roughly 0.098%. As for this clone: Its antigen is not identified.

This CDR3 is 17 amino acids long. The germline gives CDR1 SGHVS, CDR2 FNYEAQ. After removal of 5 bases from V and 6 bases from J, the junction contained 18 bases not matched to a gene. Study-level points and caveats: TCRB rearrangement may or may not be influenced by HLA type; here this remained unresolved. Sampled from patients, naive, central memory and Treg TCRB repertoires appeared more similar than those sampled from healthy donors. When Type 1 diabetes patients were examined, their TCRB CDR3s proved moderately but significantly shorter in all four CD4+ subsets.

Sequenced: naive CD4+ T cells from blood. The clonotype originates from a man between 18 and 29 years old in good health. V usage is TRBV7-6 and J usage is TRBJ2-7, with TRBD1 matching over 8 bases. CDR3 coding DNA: TGTGCCAGCAGCACGGACAGGGCAACTTGGGATACGTCCGAGCAGTACTTC. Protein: CASSTDRATWDTSEQYF.